This TCR beta chain stems from a study of shared clonotypes between healthy human individuals. On the study more broadly: Three plates were used per donor for CD4 naive, three for CD4 memory, two for CD8 naive and one for CD8 memory.

Naive CD8 populations comprised CD45RO-negative cells positively selected for CCR7, excluding terminally differentiated effector memory CD45RA+ cells. The genomic DNA of each subset was split evenly across several immunoSEQ plates. Authors' processing steps: With immunoSEQ giving junction-only sequences and no quality scores, filtering differed. Produced via immunoSEQ multiplex PCR; TCRdb's table is partial and in-frame only. Clone size and the V and J calls come from that table; the DNA yielded D and trimming. Of around 2,000,000 clones listed, about 92% were seen once; the top ten hold 1.5% to 2%. The CDR3 covers 15 residues. Germline CDR1 reads SGHVS; CDR2 reads FNYEAQ. Trimming took off 7 bases at V and 1 base at J, with 17 bases between the two ends.

The chain couples TRBV7-6 to TRBJ2-7, with a weak D call TRBD1 (6 bases). The sequence was obtained from a man between 18 and 35 years old in good health. Some clones in this sample may be carry-over from other donors' samples. The specimen was naive CD8+ T cells from PBMCs. DNA for the CDR3: TGTGCCAGCACCCCAAGCAGGGGTGGGTCCTACGAGCAGTACTTC. Encoded protein: CASTPSRGGSYEQYF.